This passage covers 10 T cell receptor beta chains from one sample sequenced in a study of blood T cell repertoires in COVID-19. Profiling relied on immunoSEQ multiplex PCR, and the TCRdb table lists in-frame clones only, not all of them. The data hold around 210,000 clones, with almost 90% observed a single time. The sample consisted of peripheral blood. These receptors were taken from a man aged 18 to 29 with active or convalescent COVID-19.

The V gene is TRBV4-3, the J gene TRBJ2-1, with 7 bases identical to TRBD1. Germline V gene data show CDR1 as LGHNA and CDR2 as YSLEER. The CDR3 sequence is 15 residues long. Germline trimming cut 2 bases from V and 6 bases from J; bases unmatched to any gene: 7. The CDR3 here is CASSQNRGPFNEQFF. Here the CDR3 DNA reads TGCGCCAGCAGCCAAAACAGGGGACCTTTCAATGAGCAGTTCTTC.

This chain joins TRBV10-1 and TRBJ1-1, with D unresolved. The CDR3 has 13 residues. Trimming pared 7 bases from V and 0 bases from J, leaving 9 bases between. Germline CDR1 reads WNHNN; CDR2 reads SYGVQD (reference sequence). CDR3 sequence reads: CASNRELNTEAFF. CDR3 bases: TGCGCCAGCAACCGGGAATTGAACACTGAAGCTTTCTTT.

The chain links TRBV7-9 to TRBJ2-7, with D perhaps matching TRBD1 (6 bases). CDR1 is SEHNR, CDR2 FQNEAQ, per germline (reference sequence). V gave up 2 bases and J gave up 1 base, with 9 bases separating them. The CDR3 is 14 amino acids. The DNA for the CDR3 is TGTGCCAGCAGCTTACAAGGGACATCCTACGAGCAGTACTTC. This translates into CASSLQGTSYEQYF.

This clone was detected once. The chain couples TRBV18 to TRBJ1-5; maybe TRBD1 (5 bases). This CDR3 is built from 14 residues. The ends were cut back, 3 bases at V and 3 bases at J, with 9 bases in the middle. CDR1 is KGHSH and CDR2 is LQKENI in the germline V gene. The CDR3 region has the DNA TGTGCCAGCTCACCGTCAGGGATCAATCAGCCCCAGCATTTT. This encodes CASSPSGINQPQHF.

The chain couples TRBV5-5 to TRBJ2-7, with D tentatively TRBD1 (6 bases). Germline CDR1 is SGHKS and CDR2 is YYEKEE (reference sequence). This CDR3 is built from 14 residues. With 1 base removed from V and 1 base from J, the gap between germline ends came to 9 bases. CDR3 loop: CASSLSQGSYEQYF. CDR3 nucleotides: TGTGCCAGCAGCTTGAGCCAGGGGTCCTACGAGCAGTACTTC.

The chain uses TRBV7-2 and TRBJ2-7, with TRBD2 matching over 8 bases. Germline CDR1 SGHTA, CDR2 FQGNSA. The CDR3 has 16 amino acids. J gave up 6 bases and V 1 base, and 11 bases lay outside the gene matches. The CDR3 is CASSLDGGALLSEQYF. The CDR3 DNA sequence: TGTGCCAGCAGCTTAGACGGGGGGGCGCTCCTATCCGAGCAGTACTTC.

This chain joins TRBV28 and TRBJ2-7; D is perhaps TRBD2 (6 bases). This CDR3 comprises 12 residues. Germline V gene sequence: CDR1 MDHEN, CDR2 SYDVKM. V gave up 5 bases and J gave up 7 bases, with 12 bases separating them. The CDR3 DNA reads TGTGCCAGCAGTCCTCACGGGGGAGAGCAGTACTTC. Protein sequence: CASSPHGGEQYF.

The chain uses TRBV2 and TRBJ2-1; D ambiguous. Germline V gives CDR1 SNHLY, CDR2 FYNNEI. V dropped 7 bases and J dropped 0 bases, with 13 bases sitting between them. The CDR3 is made up of 15 amino acids. The CDR3 sequence is CASTLTLSSYNEQFF. In DNA, the CDR3 is TGTGCCAGCACCCTGACATTGAGCTCCTACAATGAGCAGTTCTTC.

CDR3 nucleotide sequence: TGTGCCAGTAGTGTCTCTGGCGGAAGCTCCTACGAGCAGTACTTC. Its protein product is CASSVSGGSSYEQYF. The J gene is TRBJ2-7, the V gene TRBV19; no clear D. CDR1 is LNHDA and CDR2 is SQIVND in the germline V gene (reference sequence). The CDR3 consists of 15 residues. V shed 5 bases and J shed 0 bases, with 14 bases lying between them.

The J gene is TRBJ2-3, the V gene TRBV6-2 or TRBV6-3, with a possible D match to TRBD1 (6 bases). The V end was cut by 0 bases, the J end by 2 bases, with 6 bases between. The germline V gene has CDR1 MNHEY and CDR2 SVGEGT. The CDR3 covers 14 residues. This CDR3 reads CASSYSGATDTQYF. The CDR3 DNA reads TGTGCCAGCAGTTACTCGGGGGCCACAGATACGCAGTATTTT.